A single sample gave rise to the 18 T cell receptor beta chains below, sequenced in a study of T cell responses to AZD1222 COVID-19 vaccine. Method: immunoSEQ multiplex PCR; TCRdb's copy keeps in-frame clones and lacks some. The table lists some 130,000 clones, roughly 90% of them singletons. The sample consisted of peripheral blood, taken on day 0 of AZD1222 vaccination. The receptor set was obtained from an adult in good health.

The gene calls are TRBV7-2 and TRBJ1-2, with TRBD1 as a possible D gene (5 bases). The length of the CDR3 is 16 residues. The ends were cut back, 7 bases at V and 4 bases at J, with 22 bases in the middle. Germline V gives CDR1 SGHTA, CDR2 FQGNSA. The CDR3 sequence is CASTHPTDRGTYGYTF. CDR3 DNA sequence: TGTGCCAGCACCCACCCCACTGATAGAGGGACCTATGGCTACACCTTC.

CDR3 DNA: TGCAGTGCTAGTCTAGCGGGAGTTGAGCAGTTCTTC. This translates into CSASLAGVEQFF. This chain links TRBV20-1 with TRBJ2-1; 10 positions match TRBD2. Per the germline V gene, CDR1 is DFQATT and CDR2 is SNEGSKA (reference sequence). This CDR3 is 12 amino acids long. Trimming removed 3 bases from V and 9 bases from J; junction bases left unmatched: 2.

J is TRBJ2-3 and V is TRBV7-9, with D unclear. Germline V lookup: CDR1 SEHNR, CDR2 FQNEAQ (reference sequence). The CDR3 is made up of 13 amino acids. V gave up 1 base and J gave up 4 bases, with 6 bases separating them. As DNA, the CDR3 is TGTGCCAGCAGCTTAGTCCCAGCAGATACGCAGTATTTT. It translates to CASSLVPADTQYF. The full variable domain, in which reference TRBV7-9 and TRBJ2-3 provide the parts outside the CDR3, is DTGVSQNPRHKITKRGQNVTFRCDPISEHNRLYWYRQTLGQGPEFLTYFQNEAQLEKSRLLSDRFSAERPKGSFSTLEIQRTEQGDSAMYLCASSLVPADTQYFGPGTRLTVL.

The rearrangement links TRBV7-9 to TRBJ1-2; D unresolved. CDR3 length: 13 amino acids. V dropped 2 bases and J dropped 6 bases, with 10 bases sitting between them. Looked up from germline, CDR1 is SEHNR and CDR2 is FQNEAQ (reference sequence). CDR3 residues: CASSLPGSNGYTF. The CDR3 DNA reads as TGTGCCAGCAGCTTACCTGGGAGTAATGGCTACACCTTC.

The J gene is TRBJ2-5, the V gene TRBV1; TRBD1 is the table's D call and was not checked against the DNA. TRBV1 is a recognized pseudogene. This CDR3 has 16 amino acids. In DNA, the CDR3 is TGCACCAGCAGCCAAGATCAGGGCGGTACTCAAGAGACCCAGTACTTC. Protein sequence: CTSSQDQGGTQETQYF.

The chain is built from TRBV7-6 and TRBJ2-1; D is tentatively TRBD1 or TRBD2 (5 bases each). The V and J ends lost 5 bases and 0 bases respectively, with 17 bases between them. The CDR3 sequence is 17 residues long. Germline values: CDR1 SGHVS, CDR2 FNYEAQ. DNA for the CDR3: TGTGCCAGCAGCCAACGCCCTCCAGGGAGCTCCTACAATGAGCAGTTCTTC. The encoded protein is CASSQRPPGSSYNEQFF.

The chain is built from TRBV15 and TRBJ2-1; D is possibly TRBD1 or TRBD2 (5 bases each). V was shortened by 0 bases and J by 9 bases, with 24 bases between the two germline ends. This CDR3 spans 18 amino acids. The germline gives CDR1 LNHNV, CDR2 YYDKDF (reference sequence). The CDR3 DNA is TGTGCCACCAGCAGAGATCGGAGTAGGGGCTCCGGTGGGGGTGAGCAGTTCTTC. Its protein is CATSRDRSRGSGGGEQFF.

The chain carries TRBV19 and TRBJ1-5; D perhaps matches TRBD1 (5 bases). Trimming took off 10 bases at V and 4 bases at J, with 14 bases between the two ends. Germline loops: CDR1 LNHDA, CDR2 SQIVND (reference sequence). This CDR3 is 13 amino acids long. CDR3 sequence (DNA): TGTGCCACCAACCAGGGTAGTAATCAGCCCCAGCATTTT. It translates to CATNQGSNQPQHF.

The chain couples TRBV30 to TRBJ1-3; D is perhaps TRBD1 (6 bases). This CDR3 comprises 14 residues. V gave up 4 bases and J gave up 5 bases, with 15 bases separating them. Germline CDR1 GTSNPN, CDR2 SVGIG (reference sequence). The CDR3 DNA is TGTGCCTGGATACCGGCAGGGGCGAGAAACACCATATATTTT. Its translation: CAWIPAGARNTIYF.

J is TRBJ2-6 and V is TRBV10-3, with TRBD1 identical over 9 bases. The germline V gene has CDR1 ENHRY and CDR2 SYGVKD. V lost 10 bases, J lost 0 bases, and 7 bases stayed unmatched. The CDR3 consists of 16 residues. CDR3 residues: CATSTGGGSGANVLTF. Here the CDR3 DNA reads TGTGCCACGAGTACAGGGGGCGGCTCTGGGGCCAACGTCCTGACTTTC.

The CDR3 region has the DNA TGTGCCAGCACGTCGGGAAACACCATATATTTT. This encodes CASTSGNTIYF. The rearrangement joins TRBV9 to TRBJ1-3; D not certain. Germline loops: CDR1 SGDLS, CDR2 YYNGEE. Deletions cut 6 bases from V and 4 bases from J, with 5 bases between. The CDR3 runs to 11 residues.

V usage is TRBV6-5 and J usage is TRBJ2-1, with D tentatively TRBD1 (5 bases). The CDR3 totals 15 residues. Germline values: CDR1 MNHEY, CDR2 SVGAGI. V was shortened by 4 bases and J by 4 bases, with 14 bases between the two germline ends. DNA of the CDR3: TGTGCCAGCAGTTTAGAGCTAAAGGGGTACAATGAGCAGTTCTTC. The encoded protein is CASSLELKGYNEQFF.

A few counts support this clone. The V call is TRBV2, the J call TRBJ2-1; tentative D call: TRBD2 (5 bases). V shed 3 bases and J shed 5 bases, with 14 bases lying between them. Germline V lookup: CDR1 SNHLY, CDR2 FYNNEI. This CDR3 has 15 residues. This CDR3 reads CASSDDYQAHNEQFF. In nucleotides, the CDR3 is TGTGCCAGCAGTGACGACTACCAGGCCCACAATGAGCAGTTCTTC.

V is TRBV6-1 and J is TRBJ1-3; D is uncertain. Germline CDR1 is MNHNS and CDR2 is SASEGT. This CDR3 contains 15 residues. The V end lost 1 base, the J end lost 4 bases, and 11 bases lay between the germline ends. DNA for the CDR3: TGTGCCAGCAGTGAAGTCGGCGTCGGAGGAAACACCATATATTTT. Residues: CASSEVGVGGNTIYF.

V and J are TRBV24-1 and TRBJ2-5; a weak D match, TRBD1 (6 bases). V dropped 3 bases and J dropped 4 bases, with 11 bases sitting between them. Germline V gives CDR1 KGHDR, CDR2 SFDVKD. This CDR3 spans 14 amino acids. CDR3 nucleotides: TGTGCCACCAGTGATCACACAGGGTTAGAGACCCAGTACTTC. Translating gives CATSDHTGLETQYF.

The chain carries TRBV30 and TRBJ1-6; D is undetermined. V lost 0 bases to trimming and J lost 8 bases, with 11 bases between them. From germline, CDR1 is GTSNPN and CDR2 SVGIG (reference sequence). This CDR3 has 14 amino acids. CDR3 loop: CAWSVGLRDSPLHF. The CDR3 DNA sequence: TGTGCCTGGAGTGTTGGACTACGGGATTCACCCCTCCACTTT. Complete variable domain (other parts from reference TRBV30 and TRBJ1-6): SQTIHQWPATLVQPVGSPLSLECTVEGTSNPNLYWYRQAAGRGLQLLFYSVGIGQISSEVPQNLSASRPQDRQFILSSKKLLLSDSGFYLCAWSVGLRDSPLHFGNGTRLTVT.

This clone was detected only a few times. J is TRBJ2-3 and V is TRBV10-2; no firm D call. The V gene's germline CDR1 is WSHSY and CDR2 SAAADI. V was clipped by 10 bases and J by 0 bases, with 11 bases between them. The CDR3 runs to 13 residues. The CDR3 sequence: CATSAISTDTQYF. In DNA, the CDR3 is TGCGCCACCTCAGCTATTAGCACAGATACGCAGTATTTT.

This clone turned up a few times. The rearrangement joins TRBV3-1 (or the pseudogene TRBV3-2) to TRBJ2-1; 13 bases agree with TRBD2. The V and J ends lost 4 bases and 3 bases, in that order; junction bases with no gene match: 9. Germline values: CDR1 LGHDT, CDR2 YNNKEL (reference sequence). The CDR3 runs 18 residues. CDR3 sequence (DNA): TGTGCCAGCAGCCCCATCGGACTAGCGGGAGCTGGCTACAATGAGCAGTTCTTC. Protein: CASSPIGLAGAGYNEQFF.